This T cell receptor (beta chain) was sequenced for a study of blood T cell repertoires in COVID-19 (dated by TCRdb to about 2020). A note on the overall study: Samples from collaborators originated in the United States, Italy and Spain and spanned both the acute and convalescent phases of COVID-19. A freely available public database, intended as a resource for researchers studying the immune response to SARS-CoV-2, is where the repertoires were released. Where HLA class I and class II types were available, the types were taken from metadata supplied by the sample provider, not from assay-based typing. Sample metadata almost always included a de-identified subject ID, COVID-19 status, age in years and sex. Subjects who had been exposed to COVID-19, were actively infected with it, or had recovered from it provided the deeply sampled blood TCRbeta repertoires that made up the dataset. The material from the prospective study consisted of cDNA or gDNA derived from T cells, B-cell-depleted T cells, or PBMCs. The samples were drawn from two sources: the first 160 participants of the ongoing ImmuneRACE study, and 1,254 subjects contributed by 6 global collaborators.

CDR1 and CDR2 were assigned from the germline V gene (reference sequence) as MNHEY and SMNVEV. The CDR3 starts with the cysteine, ends with the phenylalanine, and has 13 residues. The CDR3 DNA has 39 bases and is translated from base 1. The immunoSEQ Assay, a bias-controlled multiplex PCR, was used to amplify TCRbeta CDR3 regions from genomic DNA. In the source study's methods: Nucleated cell counts per sample were estimated from amplification of reference gene primers within the assay. To quantify the absolute abundance of each unique TCRbeta CDR3 rearrangement, sequence reads were collapsed and filtered. For each sample, productive Simpson clonality was calculated as the square root of Simpson's diversity index over productive rearrangements. The table was pulled from immuneACCESS by TCRdb, which kept in-frame rearrangements only. Such tables lose some clones; where checked, under half of the loss comes from unresolved V genes, and the rest has no known cause. V, J and clone size derive from that table, while D and trimming were established from the DNA sequence. The table for this sample lists fewer than 200,000 clones; about 85% of them were counted only once. The ten largest account for roughly 8.3% of the sample.

This clone came up once. Its target antigen remains unknown. Base-call qualities are not available, and no considerably larger clone is one nucleotide away. Points the paper makes about the study in general: The amount of clinical and demographic metadata varied by source and participant and was provided uncurated.

At one collaborating source in Seattle, patients were enrolled during active infection and were followed longitudinally through the course of disease. Each collaborating institution followed its own protocols to collect whole blood in K2EDTA tubes. Collaborator samples were shipped for TCRbeta analysis as frozen whole blood, isolated PBMCs, or DNA extracted from either sample type. This TCR was recovered from a woman aged 55-70 years with COVID-19, enrolled during active disease. The sequence is built from TRBV27 and TRBJ2-7, and TRBD2 matches 8 of the central bases. Sequenced sample: peripheral blood. The CDR3 protein is CSRNGGAGCEQYF. The nucleotide sequence is given as TGTTCGAGAAACGGGGGGGCTGGTTGCGAGCAGTACTTC.